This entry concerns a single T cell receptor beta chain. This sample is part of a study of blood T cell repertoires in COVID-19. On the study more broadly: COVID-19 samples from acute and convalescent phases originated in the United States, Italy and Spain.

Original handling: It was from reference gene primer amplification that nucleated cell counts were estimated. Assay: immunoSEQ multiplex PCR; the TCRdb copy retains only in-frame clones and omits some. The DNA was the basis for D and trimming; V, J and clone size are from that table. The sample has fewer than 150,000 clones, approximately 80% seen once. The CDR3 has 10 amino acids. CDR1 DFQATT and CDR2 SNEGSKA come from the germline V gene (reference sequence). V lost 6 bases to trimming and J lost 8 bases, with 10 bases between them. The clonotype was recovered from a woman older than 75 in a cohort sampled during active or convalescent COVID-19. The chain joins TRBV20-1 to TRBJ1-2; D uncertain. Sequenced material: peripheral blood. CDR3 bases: TGCAGTGCCACGGTTCCGGGCTACACCTTC. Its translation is CSATVPGYTF.